This TCR beta chain was recorded in a study of T cells in localized non-small cell lung cancer. General study findings and limits: Paired adjacent lung recovered a median approximately 57 of the top 100 tumor clones. Higher blood T cell density tracked longer overall survival.

Sequencing used immunoSEQ multiplex PCR; TCRdb keeps in-frame clones, though not all of them. The profile shows 2,000 to 3,000 clones, about a quarter of them singletons. As concerns this clone: Its antigen is currently unknown.

The sample consisted of lung tumor tissue, taken before any cancer treatment. This receptor was identified in a male donor aged 60 or over with stage III squamous cell lung carcinoma.

In DNA, the CDR3 is TGTGCCAGCAGCAGATCCGGGACTAGATACAATGAGCAGTTCTTC. Translation gives CASSRSGTRYNEQFF. The chain has TRBV11-3 and TRBJ2-1; TRBD2 matches 8 bases. The CDR3 sequence is 15 residues long. The V gene end was trimmed by 5 bases and the J gene end by 4 bases; junction bases not matched to a gene: 7. Germline loops: CDR1 SGHNT, CDR2 YENEEA.